This T cell receptor (beta chain) was captured in a study of T cell clonality in common variable immunodeficiency. Donors gave roughly 5 to 8 ml heparinized peripheral whole blood. The method was immunoSEQ multiplex PCR; TCRdb's version includes in-frame clones alone and lacks a portion of them. This sample has some 64,000 clones, each found more than once. Study-wide results and caveats: CVID patient heterogeneity limited repertoire-clinical complication correlations. Compared with healthy controls, CVID subjects showed increased TCRbeta clonality, mostly in about a third.

With V trimmed by 0 bases and J by 8 bases, 9 bases remained unmatched. Germline assignment: CDR1 LGHNA and CDR2 YNFKEQ. The CDR3 loop spans 16 amino acids. This clone has ten or more counts. The antigen is not known. The read ends 3 residues before the CDR3 terminus; that terminus is restored from the germline J gene. Sequencing was carried out using peripheral blood mononuclear cells. The chain has TRBV4-2 and TRBJ2-1; 8 bases line up with TRBD2. This sequence was found in a person aged 18-70 years in good health. CDR3 DNA, as far as it was read: TGTGCCAGCAGCCAAGATACCGGGGGGGCCAGCTATGAG. Its translation: CASSQDTGGASYE. The whole CDR3 region reads CASSQDTGGASYEQFF.